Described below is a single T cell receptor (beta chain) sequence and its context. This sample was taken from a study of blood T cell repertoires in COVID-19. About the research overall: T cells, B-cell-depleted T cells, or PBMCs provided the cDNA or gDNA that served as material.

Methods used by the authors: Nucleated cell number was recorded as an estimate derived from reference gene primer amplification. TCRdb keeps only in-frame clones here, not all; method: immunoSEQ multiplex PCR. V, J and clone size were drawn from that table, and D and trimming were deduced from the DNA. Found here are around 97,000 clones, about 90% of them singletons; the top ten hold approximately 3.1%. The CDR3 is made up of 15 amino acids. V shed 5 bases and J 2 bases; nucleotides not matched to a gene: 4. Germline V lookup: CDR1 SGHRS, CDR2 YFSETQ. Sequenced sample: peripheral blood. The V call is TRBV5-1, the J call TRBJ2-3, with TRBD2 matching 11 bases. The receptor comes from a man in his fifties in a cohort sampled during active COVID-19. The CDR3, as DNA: TGCGCCAGCAGACTAGCGGGGGCCATCACAGATACGCAGTATTTT. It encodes CASRLAGAITDTQYF.